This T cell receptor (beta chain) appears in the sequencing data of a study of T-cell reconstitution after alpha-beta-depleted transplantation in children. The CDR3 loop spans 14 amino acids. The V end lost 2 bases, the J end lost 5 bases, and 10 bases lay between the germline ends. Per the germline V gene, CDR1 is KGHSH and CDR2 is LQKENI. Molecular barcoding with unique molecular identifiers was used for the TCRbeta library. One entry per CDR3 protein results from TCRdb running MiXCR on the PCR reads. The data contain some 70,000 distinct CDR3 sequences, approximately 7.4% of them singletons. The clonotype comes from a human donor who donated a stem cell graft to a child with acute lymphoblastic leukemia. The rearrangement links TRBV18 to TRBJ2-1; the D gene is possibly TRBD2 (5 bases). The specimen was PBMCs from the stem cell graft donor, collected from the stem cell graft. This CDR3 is CASSPGSSNNEQFF. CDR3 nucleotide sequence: TGTGCCAGCTCACCAGGGAGCTCTAACAATGAGCAGTTCTTC.